This T cell receptor beta chain appears in the sequencing data of a study of OX40 agonist ivuxolimab in advanced cancers. Blood samples were obtained at baseline, cycle 4 day 1, and cycle 7 day 1. The method was immunoSEQ multiplex PCR; TCRdb's version includes in-frame clones alone and lacks a portion of them. The sample shows tens of thousands of clones, 76% of them seen only once. Here the sequenced sample was CD4+ or CD8+ T cells sorted from blood, taken in a trial of the OX40 agonist ivuxolimab. The clonotype comes from an adult with an advanced solid tumor such as melanoma, head and neck, liver or kidney cancer.

The CDR3: CASSLPGGAKFF. In nucleotides, the CDR3 is TGTGCCAGCAGCTTGCCCGGGGGGGCGAAGTTCTTC. This chain connects TRBV5-8 to TRBJ2-1; 8 bases are shared with TRBD2. V was pared by 1 base and J by 14 bases, with 5 bases of the junction left unmatched. Germline V gene sequence: CDR1 SGHTS, CDR2 YDEGEE. The CDR3 length is 12 residues.